The sequence of this TCR beta chain was determined in a study of CD8 T cells in Susac syndrome. The study sequenced TCR beta in blood CD8+ and CD4+ T cells. CDR3 length: 13 residues. Germline V gene data show CDR1 as SGDLS and CDR2 as YYNGEE. The V and J ends lost 4 bases and 3 bases respectively, with 11 bases between them. Reverse transcription of about 0.5 to 1 ug RNA used random hexamers. TCR beta CDR3 was amplified by immunoSEQ multiplex PCR. This amplification extended across 54 Vbeta and 13 Jbeta segments. Each CDR3 protein gets one entry after TCRdb re-called the immunoSEQ multiplex PCR reads with MiXCR. This repertoire shows about 140,000 distinct CDR3 sequences, 94% found once; its top ten account for approximately 0.25%.

This TCR was sampled from a human donor in good health. The specimen was CD8+ T cells from PBMCs. The chain is built from TRBV9 and TRBJ2-7; D is possibly TRBD2 (6 bases). CDR3 protein: CASSPGTYYEQYF. In DNA form, the CDR3 reads TGTGCCAGCAGCCCGGGGACTTACTACGAGCAGTACTTC.